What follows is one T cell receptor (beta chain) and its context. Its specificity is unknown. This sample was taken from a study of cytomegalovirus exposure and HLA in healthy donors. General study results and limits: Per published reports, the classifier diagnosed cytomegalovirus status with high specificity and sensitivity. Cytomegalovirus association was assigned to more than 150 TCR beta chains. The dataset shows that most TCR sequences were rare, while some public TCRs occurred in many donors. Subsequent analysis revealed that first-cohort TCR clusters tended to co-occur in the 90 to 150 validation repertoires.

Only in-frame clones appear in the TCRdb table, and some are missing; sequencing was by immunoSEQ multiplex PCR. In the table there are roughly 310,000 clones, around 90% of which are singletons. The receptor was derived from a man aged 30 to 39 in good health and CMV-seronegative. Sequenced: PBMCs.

Here the CDR3 reads CASSSSTGSYEQYF. The CDR3 DNA follows: TGCGCCAGCAGCTCCTCGACAGGGTCATACGAGCAGTACTTC. The V gene is TRBV5-1, the J gene TRBJ2-7, with 7 bases that match TRBD1. Germline lookup yields CDR1 SGHRS and CDR2 YFSETQ. The CDR3 is made up of 14 amino acids. V gave up 3 bases and J gave up 4 bases; unmatched junction bases: 7.